This TCR beta chain was sequenced in a study of technical replicates of blood from a few donors. Germline V gene data show CDR1 as MNHNY and CDR2 as SVGAGI (reference sequence). CDR3 length: 15 amino acids. V was clipped by 6 bases and J by 2 bases; unmatched bases: 4. The protocol was immunoSEQ multiplex PCR, while the TCRdb copy is restricted to in-frame clones and leaves out a portion. The sample has approximately 94,000 clones, 90% to 96% seen once. This clonotype originated in a human donor in good health. Sequenced material: T cells isolated from PBMCs. V usage is TRBV6-6 and J usage is TRBJ2-7; 13 bases are shared with TRBD2. CDR3 sequence: CASRPGTSGAYEQYF. The CDR3 nucleotides are TGTGCCAGCAGACCCGGGACTAGCGGGGCCTACGAGCAGTACTTC.